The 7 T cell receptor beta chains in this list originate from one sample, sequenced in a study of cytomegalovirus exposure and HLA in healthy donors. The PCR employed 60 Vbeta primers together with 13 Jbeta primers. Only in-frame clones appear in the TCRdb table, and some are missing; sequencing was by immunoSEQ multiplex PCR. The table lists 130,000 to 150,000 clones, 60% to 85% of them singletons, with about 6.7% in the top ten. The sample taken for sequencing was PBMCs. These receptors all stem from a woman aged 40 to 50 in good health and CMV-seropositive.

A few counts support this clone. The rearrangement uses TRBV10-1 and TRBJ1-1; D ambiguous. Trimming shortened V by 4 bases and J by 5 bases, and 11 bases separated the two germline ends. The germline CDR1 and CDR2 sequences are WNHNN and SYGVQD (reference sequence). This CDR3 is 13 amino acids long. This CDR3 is CASSGSSSTEAFF. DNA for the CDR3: TGCGCCAGCAGTGGGAGTTCGTCGACTGAAGCTTTCTTT.

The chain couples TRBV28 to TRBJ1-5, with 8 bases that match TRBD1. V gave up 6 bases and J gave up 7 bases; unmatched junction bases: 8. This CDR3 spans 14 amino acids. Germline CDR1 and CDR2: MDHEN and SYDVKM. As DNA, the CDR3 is TGTGCCAGCAGCCCTGACAGGGGTGGCCAGCCCCAGCATTTT. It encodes CASSPDRGGQPQHF. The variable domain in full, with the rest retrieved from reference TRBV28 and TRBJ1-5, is DVKVTQSSRYLVKRTGEKVFLECVQDMDHENMFWYRQDPGLGLRLIYFSYDVKMKEKGDIPEGYSVSREKKERFSLILESASTNQTSMYLCASSPDRGGQPQHFGDGTRLSIL.

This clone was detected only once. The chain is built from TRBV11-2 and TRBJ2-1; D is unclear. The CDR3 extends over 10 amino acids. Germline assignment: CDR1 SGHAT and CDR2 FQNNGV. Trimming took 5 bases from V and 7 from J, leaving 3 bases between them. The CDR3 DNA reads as TGTGCCAGCAGCCTTAATGAGCAGTTCTTC. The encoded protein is CASSLNEQFF. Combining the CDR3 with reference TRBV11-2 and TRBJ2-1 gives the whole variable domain EAGVAQSPRYKIIEKRQSVAFWCNPISGHATLYWYQQILGQGPKLLIQFQNNGVVDDSQLPKDRFSAERLKGVDSTLKIQPAKLEDSAVYLCASSLNEQFFGPGTRLTVL.

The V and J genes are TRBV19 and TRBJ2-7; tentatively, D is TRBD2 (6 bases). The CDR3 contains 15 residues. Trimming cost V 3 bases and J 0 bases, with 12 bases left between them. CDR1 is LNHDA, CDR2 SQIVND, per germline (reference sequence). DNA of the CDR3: TGTGCCAGTAGTATGGTCGGGCGGGGCTCCTACGAGCAGTACTTC. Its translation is CASSMVGRGSYEQYF.

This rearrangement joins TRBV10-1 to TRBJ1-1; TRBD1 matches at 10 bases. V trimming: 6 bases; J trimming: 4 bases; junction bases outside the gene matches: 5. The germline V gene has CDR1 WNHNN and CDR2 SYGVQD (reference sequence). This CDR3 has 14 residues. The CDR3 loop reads CASRLGTGATEAFF. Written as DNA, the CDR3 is TGCGCCAGCAGACTCGGGACAGGGGCCACTGAAGCTTTCTTT.

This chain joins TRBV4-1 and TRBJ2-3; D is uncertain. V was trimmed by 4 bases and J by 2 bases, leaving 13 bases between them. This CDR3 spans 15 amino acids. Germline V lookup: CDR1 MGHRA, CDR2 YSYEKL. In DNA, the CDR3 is TGCGCCAGCAGCCCCCAGGCGACGATCACAGATACGCAGTATTTT. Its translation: CASSPQATITDTQYF.

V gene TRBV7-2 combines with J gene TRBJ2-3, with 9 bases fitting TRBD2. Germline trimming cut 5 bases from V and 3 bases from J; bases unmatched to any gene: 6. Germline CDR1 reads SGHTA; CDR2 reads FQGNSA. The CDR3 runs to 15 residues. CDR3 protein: CASSPRGGATDTQYF. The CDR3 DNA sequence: TGTGCCAGCAGCCCCCGCGGGGGGGCGACAGATACGCAGTATTTT.